This T cell receptor beta chain was profiled in a study of OX40 agonist ivuxolimab in advanced cancers. Produced via immunoSEQ multiplex PCR; TCRdb's table is partial and in-frame only. The table has 95,000 to 100,000 clones, just under 95% seen once. Per the germline V gene, CDR1 is GTSNPN and CDR2 is SVGIG (reference sequence). The CDR3 extends over 18 amino acids. V shed 3 bases and J shed 0 bases, with 21 bases lying between them. V is TRBV30 and J is TRBJ2-1, with D possibly being TRBD1 (6 bases). This TCR derives from an adult with an advanced solid tumor such as melanoma, head and neck, liver or kidney cancer. The sequenced sample was CD4+ or CD8+ T cells sorted from blood, obtained in a trial of the OX40 agonist ivuxolimab. For the CDR3, the DNA is TGTGCCTGGAGCGTACGGGTAACCGGACAGAGCTCCTACAATGAGCAGTTCTTC. Translated: CAWSVRVTGQSSYNEQFF.